These 8 T cell receptor beta chains were all obtained from the same sample, sequenced in a study of graft-versus-host responses after intestinal transplantation. These receptors have no known antigen. Using immunoSEQ multiplex PCR, the repertoire was profiled, and TCRdb retains in-frame clones only, with some absent. The data show over 85,000 clones, with over 90% seen just once and 0.15% to 0.2% held by the top ten. Sample: unstimulated CD4+ T cells sorted from spleen or lymph node cells, taken before transplant. These receptors originate from a human donor who was the organ donor for an intestinal transplant.

This sequence joins TRBV7-2 and TRBJ2-7, with a weak D call TRBD2 (5 bases). The CDR3 totals 16 residues. In germline, CDR1 is SGHTA, CDR2 FQGNSA. Trimming cost V 6 bases and J 1 base, with 19 bases left between them. The DNA for the CDR3 is TGTGCCAGCAGTCTAGCCCCCGCAGGAGCTTCCTACGAGCAGTACTTC. This sequence encodes CASSLAPAGASYEQYF. Full variable domain (missing parts from reference TRBV7-2 and TRBJ2-7): GAGVSQSPSNKVTEKGKDVELRCDPISGHTALYWYRQSLGQGLEFLIYFQGNSAPDKSGLPSDRFSAERTGGSVSTLTIQRTQQEDSAVYLCASSLAPAGASYEQYFGPGTRLTVT.

The V gene is TRBV30, the J gene TRBJ1-6; D call uncertain. The germline gives CDR1 GTSNPN, CDR2 SVGIG (reference sequence). V gave up 3 bases and J gave up 6 bases, with 9 bases separating them. The CDR3 runs 13 residues. The CDR3 region is CAWSPVPNSPLHF. The CDR3 DNA reads as TGTGCCTGGAGCCCGGTTCCTAATTCACCCCTCCACTTT.

V gene TRBV5-1 combines with J gene TRBJ1-1; D not resolved. V was clipped by 0 bases and J by 0 bases, with 12 bases between them. The CDR3 contains 16 residues. CDR1 and CDR2 (germline): SGHRS, YFSETQ. As DNA, the CDR3 is TGCGCCAGCAGCTTGGCTGCAGTTCGTATGAACACTGAAGCTTTCTTT. As protein: CASSLAAVRMNTEAFF.

The chain employs TRBV11-2 and TRBJ2-1, with 7 positions matching TRBD2. The CDR3 covers 16 residues. Germline CDR1 is SGHAT and CDR2 is FQNNGV. J lost 8 bases, V lost 1 base, and 11 bases had no gene match. For the CDR3, the DNA is TGTGCCAGCAGCTTAGTTGTGGGGGGGTCTTATGATGAGCAGTTCTTC. It translates to CASSLVVGGSYDEQFF.

The V call is TRBV6-1, the J call TRBJ1-6; D call uncertain. Trimming shortened V by 7 bases and J by 5 bases, and 6 bases separated the two germline ends. Germline V gene lookup returns CDR1 MNHNS and CDR2 SASEGT. The CDR3 is 12 residues long. The CDR3 DNA sequence: TGTGCCAGCAAGCGAGATAATTCACCCCTCCACTTT. This translates into CASKRDNSPLHF.

The CDR3, as DNA: TGCAGCGTCGAAACAGGGGGGGGGAGCAACACTGAAGCTTTCTTT. It translates to CSVETGGGSNTEAFF. The chain combines TRBV29-1 with TRBJ1-1; 8 nucleotides agree with TRBD1. There are 15 residues in the CDR3. Germline CDR1 reads SQVTM; CDR2 reads ANQGSEA. The V gene end was trimmed by 6 bases and the J gene end by 2 bases; junction bases not matched to a gene: 11.

The chain combines TRBV27 with TRBJ1-2; unclear D gene. Trimming pared 0 bases from V and 5 bases from J, leaving 10 bases between. Germline V gene sequence: CDR1 MNHEY, CDR2 SMNVEV (reference sequence). The CDR3 consists of 14 residues. The CDR3 DNA follows: TGTGCCAGCAGTTTATCGAAGGGCAGGTATGGCTACACCTTC. This codes for CASSLSKGRYGYTF.

This chain links TRBV5-1 with TRBJ2-1; D may be TRBD1 (5 bases). Between the trimmed V and J ends, which lost 0 bases and 1 base, there was a span of 11 bases. This CDR3 is built from 16 residues. Germline loops: CDR1 SGHRS, CDR2 YFSETQ. CDR3 loop: CASSLGQPYSYNEQFF. The DNA of the CDR3 is TGCGCCAGCAGCTTGGGACAGCCATATTCCTACAATGAGCAGTTCTTC.